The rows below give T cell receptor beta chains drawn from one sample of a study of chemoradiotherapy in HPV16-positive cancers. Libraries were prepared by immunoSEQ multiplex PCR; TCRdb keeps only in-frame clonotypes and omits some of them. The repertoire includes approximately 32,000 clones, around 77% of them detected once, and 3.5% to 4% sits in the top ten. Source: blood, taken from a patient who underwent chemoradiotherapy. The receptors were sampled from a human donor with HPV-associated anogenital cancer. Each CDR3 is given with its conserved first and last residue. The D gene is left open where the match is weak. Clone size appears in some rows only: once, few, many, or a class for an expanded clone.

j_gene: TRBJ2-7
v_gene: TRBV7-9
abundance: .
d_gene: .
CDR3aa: CASSFPINEQYF
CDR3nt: TGTGCCAGCAGCTTCCCTATAAACGAGCAGTACTTC

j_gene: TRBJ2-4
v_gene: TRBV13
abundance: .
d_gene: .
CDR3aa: CASSRSRGLKNIQYF
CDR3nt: TGTGCCAGCAGCCGGTCTAGGGGCCTCAAAAACATTCAGTACTTC

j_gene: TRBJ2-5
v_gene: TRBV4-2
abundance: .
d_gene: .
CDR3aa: CASSRAGARYEETQYF
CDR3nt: TGTGCCAGCAGCCGGGCTGGGGCAAGGTATGAAGAGACCCAGTACTTC

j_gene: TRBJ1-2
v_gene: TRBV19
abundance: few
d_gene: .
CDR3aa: CASSTRQATYNYGYTF
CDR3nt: TGTGCCAGTTCGACCAGACAGGCGACATATAACTATGGCTACACCTTC

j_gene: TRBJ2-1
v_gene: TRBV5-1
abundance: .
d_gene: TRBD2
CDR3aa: CASSLAPSGVYNEQFF
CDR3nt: TGCGCCAGCAGCTTGGCCCCCAGCGGGGTCTACAATGAGCAGTTCTTC

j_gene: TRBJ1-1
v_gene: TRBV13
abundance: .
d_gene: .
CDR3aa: CASKASMNTEAFF
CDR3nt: TGTGCCAGCAAGGCGTCCATGAACACTGAAGCTTTCTTT

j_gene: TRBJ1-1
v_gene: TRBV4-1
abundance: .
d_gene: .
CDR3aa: CASSVGPLNTEAFF
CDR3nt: TGCGCCAGCAGCGTGGGCCCGTTGAACACTGAAGCTTTCTTT

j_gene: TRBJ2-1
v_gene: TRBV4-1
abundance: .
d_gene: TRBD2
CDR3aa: CASSQEVSGGIYNEQFF
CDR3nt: TGCGCCAGCAGCCAAGAGGTTTCGGGGGGGATCTACAATGAGCAGTTCTTC

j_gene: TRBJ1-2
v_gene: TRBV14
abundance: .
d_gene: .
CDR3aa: CASSQDTGSYGYTF
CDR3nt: TGTGCCAGCAGCCAAGATACCGGCAGTTATGGCTACACCTTC

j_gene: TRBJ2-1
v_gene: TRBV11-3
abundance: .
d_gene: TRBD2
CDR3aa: CASSLSSGHNEQFF
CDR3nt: TGTGCCAGCAGCTTATCTAGCGGGCACAATGAGCAGTTCTTC

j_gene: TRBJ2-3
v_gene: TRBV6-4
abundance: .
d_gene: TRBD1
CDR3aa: CATSPVGQGSDTQYF
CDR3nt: TGTGCCACCTCCCCCGTGGGACAGGGGTCAGATACGCAGTATTTT

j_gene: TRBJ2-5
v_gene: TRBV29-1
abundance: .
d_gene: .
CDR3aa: CSVEFAVAETQYF
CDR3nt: TGCAGCGTTGAGTTTGCGGTAGCGGAGACCCAGTACTTC

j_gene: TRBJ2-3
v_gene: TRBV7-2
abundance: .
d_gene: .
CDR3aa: CASSRTSFTDTQYF
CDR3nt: TGTGCCAGCAGCCGTACTAGCTTCACAGATACGCAGTATTTT

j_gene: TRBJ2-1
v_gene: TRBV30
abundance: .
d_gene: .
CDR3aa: CALNQADSSYNEQFF
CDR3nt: TGTGCCTTGAACCAAGCGGACAGCTCCTACAATGAGCAGTTCTTC

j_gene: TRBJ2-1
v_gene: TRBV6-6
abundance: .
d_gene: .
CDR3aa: CASSYSGQYNEQFF
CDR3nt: TGTGCCAGCAGTTATAGTGGACAATACAATGAGCAGTTCTTC